Detailed here is one T cell receptor beta chain. This receptor's antigen is unknown. No qualities accompany the bases; no much larger clone lies one base away. The data were taken from a study of cytotoxic CD8 clonotypes in ibrutinib-treated CLL (TCRdb year 2021). About the investigation overall: The cohort was composed of ten to eleven relapsed/refractory and roughly 15 treatment-naive patients; IGHV unmutated status was identified in 17 patients. Responses were partial in roughly 24 patients and complete in 2; after median about 63 months follow-up, roughly 14 stayed in remission and some twelve progressed. The response samples were drawn at a median of approximately twelve months into treatment, with a range of roughly 6 to 36 months. On average, each sample had roughly 260,000 productive templates and approximately 85,000 productive rearrangements. Of the roughly 90 participants in the trial, roughly 25 had longitudinal samples available. Cryopreserved peripheral blood mononuclear cells were obtained prior to treatment, at the time of response, and at either disease progression or sustained remission. Patients were still on ibrutinib when every remission and progressive disease sample was collected.

The sample's time point label, decoded: approximately twelve months on ibrutinib. About 2 micrograms of genomic DNA were extracted from cryopreserved PBMCs for TCR beta library preparation. Longitudinal blood samples from CLL patients receiving ibrutinib monotherapy were subjected to high-throughput TCR beta sequencing. The patients took part in an open-label, single-center phase 2 trial of ibrutinib monotherapy. Study-level results and caveats: An increase in clonality was observed at ibrutinib response, with clonality remaining stable during sustained remission and falling back toward baseline at progression. Baseline clonality was found to be higher than that of age-matched healthy donors and was strongly correlated with circulating CD8+ T-cell counts. Public clonotypes were rare and either contracted or stayed stable during treatment, and the rise in clonality at ibrutinib response reflected the expansion of private clonotypes. Sampling times were not matched between sustained-remission and progressing patients, and lymph node repertoires were not studied.

V drops 3 bases and J drops 1 base, leaving 10 bases in between. The germline V gene gives CDR1 as KGHSH and CDR2 as LQKENI. The cysteine opens and the phenylalanine closes a CDR3 of 14 amino acids. This entry keeps only the CDR3 DNA: 42 bases, framed from base 1. Each clonotype received, on average, 10x coverage in deep resolution sequencing performed on a MiSeq, where the target depth lay between 1 in 1 million and 1 in 200,000 T cells. TCR beta libraries were generated with the immunoSEQ hsTCRB Kit. As for the authors' bioinformatics: ImmunoSEQ Data Assistant and ImmunoSEQ Analyzer were used for data analysis, and V, D and J genes were assigned according to IMGT definitions. Clonality, which ranges from 0 to 1, was calculated by subtracting the normalized Shannon entropy of productive rearrangement frequencies from one. Public clonotype analysis was restricted to overrepresented clonotypes comprising at least 0.05% of each patient's repertoire. Some 13 age-matched healthy donor repertoires from immuneACCESS were used as controls for clonality. TCRdb took this table from immuneACCESS and kept in-frame rearrangements with V and J called. Such tables lack part of the clones; where checked against another copy, unresolved V genes explain under half of the gap, and the rest is unexplained. The V and J calls and clone size come from that table; D and trimming were worked out from the DNA. The sample yields tens of thousands of clones; 71% were counted once. The ten largest clones capture around 43% of the sample.

The clonotype originates from a human donor with chronic lymphocytic leukemia. The sample here was PBMCs, taken after 12 months of ibrutinib treatment. The V and J genes are TRBV18 and TRBJ2-7; TRBD1 is possibly the D segment (5 matching bases). The CDR3 protein sequence reads: CASSPGQGSYEQYF. At the DNA level, the sequence is TGTGCCAGCTCACCTGGGCAGGGATCCTACGAGCAGTACTTC.